Below, 14 T cell receptor beta chains from the same sample are listed, as sequenced in a study of T cells in Graves' hyperthyroidism and ophthalmopathy (dated by TCRdb to the late 2010s). Libraries came from multiplex PCR. These reads were obtained on an Illumina HiSeq 2000. The TCR beta CDR3 regions were amplified from RNA transcripts. A first-round RT-PCR of the TCR CDR3 used the HTBI primer set with the Qiagen OneStep RT-PCR kit. TCRdb reran the public reads through fastp at Q25 and MiXCR, keeping productive beta chains. Each record represents a unique CDR3 protein, reported with the most common genes and DNA among its rows. The table for this sample lists about 480,000 distinct CDR3 sequences; 14% of them were counted only once. Around a sixth of the sample is held by the ten biggest clonotypes. Sequencing was performed on blood. These receptors all stem from a woman in her late teens or twenties with Graves' hyperthyroidism.

This clonotype was detected a few times. The chain is built from TRBV19 and TRBJ2-3; D uncertain. The length of the CDR3 is 11 residues. CDR1 LNHDA and CDR2 SQIVND come from the germline V gene (reference sequence). Trimming shortened V by 1 base and J by 6 bases, and 2 bases separated the two germline ends. CDR3 protein: CASSIVDTQYF. CDR3 nucleotides: TGTGCCAGTAGTATAGTGGATACGCAGTATTTT.

Only a few counts were recorded for this clonotype. This chain uses TRBV10-3 with TRBJ1-2; perhaps TRBD1 as D (5 bases). CDR3 length equals 12 residues. CDR1 is ENHRY and CDR2 is SYGVKD in the germline V gene. V was trimmed by 2 bases and J by 5 bases, leaving 6 bases between them. The CDR3, as DNA: TGTGCCATCAGTGAGCAGGGTTATGGCTACACCTTC. This encodes CAISEQGYGYTF.

For the CDR3, the DNA is TGTGCCAGTGGCGTGGGGACAGGGGCCAACTATGGCTACACCTTC. Translating gives CASGVGTGANYGYTF. The gene calls are TRBV27 and TRBJ1-2; 10 nucleotides match TRBD1. With 9 bases clipped from V and 2 bases from J, the junction kept 9 bases outside the gene matches. This CDR3 is built from 15 residues. CDR1 is MNHEY, CDR2 SMNVEV, per germline (reference sequence).

This clonotype was recorded a few times. The V gene is TRBV20-1, the J gene TRBJ1-5; no firm D call. This CDR3 is built from 15 residues. Germline CDR1 and CDR2: DFQATT and SNEGSKA (reference sequence). Trimming removed 0 bases at V and 5 bases at J, with 14 bases between. As DNA, the CDR3 is TGCAGTGCTAGAGATCCCCGTATCCCCCATCAGCCCCAGCATTTT. Residues: CSARDPRIPHQPQHF.

This clonotype was counted ten times or more. CDR3 coding DNA: TGTGCCAGCAGTGAACAGGGGACTAGCGCAACCTACTACGAGCAGTACTTC. This gives the protein CASSEQGTSATYYEQYF. The chain couples TRBV27 to TRBJ2-7; 10 bases match TRBD2. The V gene end was trimmed by 5 bases and the J gene end by 3 bases; junction bases not matched to a gene: 13. The CDR3 loop spans 17 amino acids. Germline CDR1 and CDR2: MNHEY and SMNVEV (reference sequence).

In this sample, this clonotype turned up many times. J is TRBJ1-2 and V is TRBV29-1; D is uncertain. Germline CDR1 SQVTM, CDR2 ANQGSEA. The CDR3 is 11 residues long. With 5 bases removed from V and 4 bases from J, the gap between germline ends came to 8 bases. The CDR3 DNA follows: TGCAGCGTTTATGCTTCCTATGGCTACACCTTC. The encoded protein is CSVYASYGYTF.

This clonotype occurred many times. The chain couples TRBV7-2 to TRBJ2-7; D gene uncertain. This CDR3 spans 15 amino acids. Germline assignment: CDR1 SGHTA and CDR2 FQGNSA. Trimming shortened V by 1 base and J by 0 bases, and 10 bases separated the two germline ends. CDR3 sequence: CASSLEARYSYEQYF. The CDR3 bases are TGTGCCAGCAGCTTAGAGGCCCGCTACTCCTACGAGCAGTACTTC.

The rearrangement uses TRBV5-1 and TRBJ2-7, with 7 bases identical to TRBD2. The CDR3 length is 15 residues. Looked up from germline, CDR1 is SGHRS and CDR2 is YFSETQ. With V trimmed by 0 bases and J by 3 bases, 6 bases remained unmatched. CDR3 sequence reads: CASSLGGGSFYEQYV. For the CDR3, the DNA is TGCGCCAGCAGCTTGGGGGGGGGTAGCTTCTACGAGCAGTACGTC.

This clonotype was counted a few times. The CDR3 reads CASSPSTGPYEQYF. CDR3 DNA sequence: TGTGCCAGCAGCCCGTCGACAGGGCCCTACGAGCAGTACTTC. V gene TRBV7-6 combines with J gene TRBJ2-7, with 7 bases fitting TRBD1. Germline CDR1 SGHVS, CDR2 FNYEAQ. After removal of 5 bases from V and 2 bases from J, the junction contained 6 bases not matched to a gene. The CDR3 length is 14 residues.

This clonotype was seen many times. The chain recombines TRBV24-1 with TRBJ1-1; D is uncertain. Germline V gene lookup returns CDR1 KGHDR and CDR2 SFDVKD. V was pared by 6 bases and J by 1 base, with 8 bases between. The CDR3 consists of 13 residues. In DNA form, the CDR3 reads TGTGCCACCAGTAATAGTCAGAACACTGAAGCTTTCTTT. Its protein is CATSNSQNTEAFF.

This clonotype was detected a few times. The J gene is TRBJ1-1, the V gene TRBV10-3; D is uncertain. V was pared by 2 bases and J by 0 bases, with 4 bases between. This CDR3 contains 13 residues. Germline lookup yields CDR1 ENHRY and CDR2 SYGVKD. CDR3 protein: CAISETMNTEAFF. The CDR3 DNA reads as TGTGCCATCAGTGAGACAATGAACACTGAAGCTTTCTTT.

The rearrangement uses TRBV9 and TRBJ2-7, with 9 nucleotides matching TRBD2. Looked up from germline, CDR1 is SGDLS and CDR2 is YYNGEE. The CDR3 covers 15 residues. The trim removed 0 bases at V and 5 bases at J, leaving 6 bases unmatched. CDR3 region: CASSVEGGRAHEQYF. The CDR3 DNA reads as TGTGCCAGCAGCGTAGAGGGCGGGAGGGCCCACGAGCAGTACTTC.

This clonotype has more than one count but fewer than ten. The chain employs TRBV14 and TRBJ2-3, with 8 bases matching TRBD2. Trimming took 2 bases from V and 6 from J; bases not matched to a gene: 4. The CDR3 totals 14 residues. Germline loops: CDR1 SGHDN, CDR2 FVKESK. The DNA of the CDR3 is TGTGCCAGCAGCCAAAGGGGGACTAGGGATACGCAGTATTTT. Its translation: CASSQRGTRDTQYF.

At least ten counts were recorded for this clonotype. The V call is TRBV6-1, the J call TRBJ1-1, with D possibly being TRBD1 (6 bases). The germline V and J ends were trimmed by 4 bases and 8 bases, with 8 bases remaining between them. Germline CDR1 MNHNS, CDR2 SASEGT. The CDR3 is 11 amino acids. As DNA, the CDR3 is TGTGCCAGCAGTGCAGGGACAGAAGCTTTCTTT. It encodes CASSAGTEAFF.